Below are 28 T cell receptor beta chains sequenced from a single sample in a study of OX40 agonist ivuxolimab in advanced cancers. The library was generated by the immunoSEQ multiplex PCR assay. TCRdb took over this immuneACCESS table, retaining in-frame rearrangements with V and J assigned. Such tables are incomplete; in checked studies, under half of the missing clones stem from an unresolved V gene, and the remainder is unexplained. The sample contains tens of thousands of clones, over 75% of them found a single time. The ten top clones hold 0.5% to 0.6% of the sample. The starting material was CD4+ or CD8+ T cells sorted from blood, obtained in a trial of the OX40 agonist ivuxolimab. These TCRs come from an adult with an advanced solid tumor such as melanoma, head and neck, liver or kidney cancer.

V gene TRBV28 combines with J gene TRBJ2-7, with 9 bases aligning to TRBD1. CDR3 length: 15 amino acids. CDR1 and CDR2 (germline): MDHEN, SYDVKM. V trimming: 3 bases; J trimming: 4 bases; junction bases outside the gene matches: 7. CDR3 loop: CASSFNRGQRYEQYF. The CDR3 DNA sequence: TGTGCCAGCAGTTTCAACAGGGGGCAAAGATACGAGCAGTACTTC.

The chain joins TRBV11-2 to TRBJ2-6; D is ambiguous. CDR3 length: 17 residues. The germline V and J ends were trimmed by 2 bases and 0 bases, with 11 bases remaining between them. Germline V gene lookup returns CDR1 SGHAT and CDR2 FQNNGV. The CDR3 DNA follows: TGTGCCAGCAGCTTACTTGGGCAGACCTCTGGGGCCAACGTCCTGACTTTC. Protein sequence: CASSLLGQTSGANVLTF. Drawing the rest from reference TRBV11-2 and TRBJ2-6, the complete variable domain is EAGVAQSPRYKIIEKRQSVAFWCNPISGHATLYWYQQILGQGPKLLIQFQNNGVVDDSQLPKDRFSAERLKGVDSTLKIQPAKLEDSAVYLCASSLLGQTSGANVLTFGAGSRLTVL.

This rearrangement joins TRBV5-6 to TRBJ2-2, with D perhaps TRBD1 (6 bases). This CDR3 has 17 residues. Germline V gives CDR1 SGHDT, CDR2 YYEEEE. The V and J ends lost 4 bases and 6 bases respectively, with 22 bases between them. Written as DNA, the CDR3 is TGTGCCAGCAGCAAGCGGTTCAGGGGACAAAGCGCCGGGGAGCTGTTTTTT. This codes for CASSKRFRGQSAGELFF.

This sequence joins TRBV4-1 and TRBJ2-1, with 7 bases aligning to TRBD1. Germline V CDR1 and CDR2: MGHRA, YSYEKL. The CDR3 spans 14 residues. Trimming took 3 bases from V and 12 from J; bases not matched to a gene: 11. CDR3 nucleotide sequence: TGCGCCAGCAGCCAGAACAACAGGGGTCCCGCGCAGTTCTTC. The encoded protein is CASSQNNRGPAQFF.

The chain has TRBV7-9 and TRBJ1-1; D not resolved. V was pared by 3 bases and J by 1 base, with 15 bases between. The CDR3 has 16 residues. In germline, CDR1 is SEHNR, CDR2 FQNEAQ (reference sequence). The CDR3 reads CASSLPDLRENTEAFF. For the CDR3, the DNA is TGTGCCAGCAGCTTGCCCGACCTGAGGGAGAACACTGAAGCTTTCTTT.

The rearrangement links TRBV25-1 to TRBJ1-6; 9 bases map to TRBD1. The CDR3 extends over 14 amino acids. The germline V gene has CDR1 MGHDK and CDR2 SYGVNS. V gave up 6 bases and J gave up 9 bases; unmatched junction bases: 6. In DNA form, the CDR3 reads TGTGCCAGCAGCCTGACAGGGGGTTTTTCACCCCTCCACTTT. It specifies CASSLTGGFSPLHF.

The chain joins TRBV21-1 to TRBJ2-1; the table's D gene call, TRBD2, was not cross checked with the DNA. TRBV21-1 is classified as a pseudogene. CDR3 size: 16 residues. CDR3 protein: CASSKVPRREVNEQFF. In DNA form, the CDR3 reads TGTGCCAGCAGCAAAGTCCCCCGCAGGGAGGTGAATGAGCAGTTCTTC.

The CDR3 region has the DNA TGTGCCAGCAGCCTTAGAGAGGGGCGCCTAATCTATGGCTACACCTTC. The encoded protein is CASSLREGRLIYGYTF. V gene TRBV7-8 combines with J gene TRBJ1-2; TRBD1 might be the D (5 bases). Germline V gives CDR1 SGHVS, CDR2 FQNEAQ. V was clipped by 5 bases and J by 4 bases, with 20 bases between them. The CDR3 contains 16 residues.

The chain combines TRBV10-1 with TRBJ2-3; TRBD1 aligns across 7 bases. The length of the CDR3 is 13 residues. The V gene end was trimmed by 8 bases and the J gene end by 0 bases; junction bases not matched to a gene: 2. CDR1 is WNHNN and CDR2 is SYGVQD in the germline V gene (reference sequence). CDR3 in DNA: TGCGCCAGCGGGACAGCTAGCACAGATACGCAGTATTTT. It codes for CASGTASTDTQYF.

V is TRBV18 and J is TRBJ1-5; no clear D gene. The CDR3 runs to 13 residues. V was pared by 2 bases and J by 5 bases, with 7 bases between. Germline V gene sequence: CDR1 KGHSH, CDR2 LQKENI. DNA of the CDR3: TGTGCCAGCTCACCAAACGGGGATCAGCCCCAGCATTTT. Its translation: CASSPNGDQPQHF.

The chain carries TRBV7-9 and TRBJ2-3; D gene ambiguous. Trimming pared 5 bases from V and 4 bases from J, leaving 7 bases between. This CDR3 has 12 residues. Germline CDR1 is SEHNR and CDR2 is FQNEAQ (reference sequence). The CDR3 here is CASSPGPDTQYF. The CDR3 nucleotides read TGTGCCAGCAGCCCCGGACCAGATACGCAGTATTTT.

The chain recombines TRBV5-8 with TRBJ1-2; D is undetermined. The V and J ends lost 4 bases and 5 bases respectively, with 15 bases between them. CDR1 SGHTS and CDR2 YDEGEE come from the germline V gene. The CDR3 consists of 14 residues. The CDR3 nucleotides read TGTGCCAGCAGCCCCGGGCCGGGAAGATATGGCTACACCTTC. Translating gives CASSPGPGRYGYTF.

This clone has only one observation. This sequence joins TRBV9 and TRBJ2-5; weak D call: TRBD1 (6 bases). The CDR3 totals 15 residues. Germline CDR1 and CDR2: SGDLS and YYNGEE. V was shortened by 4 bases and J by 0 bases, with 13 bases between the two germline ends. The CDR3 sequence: CASSPRGGYQETQYF. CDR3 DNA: TGTGCCAGCAGCCCGAGAGGGGGTTACCAAGAGACCCAGTACTTC.

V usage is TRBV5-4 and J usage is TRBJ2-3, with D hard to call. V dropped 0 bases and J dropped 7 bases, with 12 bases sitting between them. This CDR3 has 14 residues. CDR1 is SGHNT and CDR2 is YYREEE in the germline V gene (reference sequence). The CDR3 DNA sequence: TGTGCCAGCAGCTTGGTTGTTGGATCCCATACGCAGTATTTT. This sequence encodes CASSLVVGSHTQYF. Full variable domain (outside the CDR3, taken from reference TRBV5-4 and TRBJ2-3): ETGVTQSPTHLIKTRGQQVTLRCSSQSGHNTVSWYQQALGQGPQFIFQYYREEENGRGNFPPRFSGLQFPNYSSELNVNALELDDSALYLCASSLVVGSHTQYFGPGTRLTVL.

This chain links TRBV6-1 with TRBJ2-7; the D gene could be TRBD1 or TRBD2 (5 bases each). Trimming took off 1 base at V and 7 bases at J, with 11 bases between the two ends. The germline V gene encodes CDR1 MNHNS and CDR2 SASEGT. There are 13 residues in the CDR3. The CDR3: CASSEEGRGEQYF. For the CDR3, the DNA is TGTGCCAGCAGTGAAGAGGGGCGCGGGGAGCAGTACTTC.

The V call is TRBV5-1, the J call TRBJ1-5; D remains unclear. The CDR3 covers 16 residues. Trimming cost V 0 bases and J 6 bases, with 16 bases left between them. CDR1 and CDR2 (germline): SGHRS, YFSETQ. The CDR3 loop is CASSLGLGGSSQPQHF. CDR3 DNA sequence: TGCGCCAGCAGCTTGGGTTTAGGAGGGAGTTCTCAGCCCCAGCATTTT.

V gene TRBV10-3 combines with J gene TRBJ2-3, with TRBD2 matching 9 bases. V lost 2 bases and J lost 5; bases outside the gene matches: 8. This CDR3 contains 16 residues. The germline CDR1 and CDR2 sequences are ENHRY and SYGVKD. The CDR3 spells CAISEGDSGRLDTQYF. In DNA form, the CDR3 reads TGTGCCATCAGTGAGGGGGATAGCGGGAGATTAGATACGCAGTATTTT.

The CDR3 region is CASSYPQSSYNEQFF. CDR3 DNA sequence: TGTGCCAGCAGTTACCCGCAAAGCTCCTACAATGAGCAGTTCTTC. The chain is built from TRBV6-6 and TRBJ2-1, with D uncertain. The V and J ends lost 2 bases and 0 bases respectively, with 8 bases between them. Germline assignment: CDR1 MNHNY and CDR2 SVGAGI (reference sequence). This CDR3 contains 15 residues.

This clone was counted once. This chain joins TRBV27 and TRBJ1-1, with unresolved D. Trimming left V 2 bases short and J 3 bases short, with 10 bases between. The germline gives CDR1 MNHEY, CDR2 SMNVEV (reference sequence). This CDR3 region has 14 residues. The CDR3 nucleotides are TGTGCCAGCAGTTTACAACGGAAGGACACTGAAGCTTTCTTT. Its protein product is CASSLQRKDTEAFF.

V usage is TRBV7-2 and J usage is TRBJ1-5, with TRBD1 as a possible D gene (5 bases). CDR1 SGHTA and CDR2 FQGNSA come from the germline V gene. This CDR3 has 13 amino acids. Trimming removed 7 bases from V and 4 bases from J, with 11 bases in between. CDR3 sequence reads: CASTLGENQPQHF. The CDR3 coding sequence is TGTGCCAGCACCCTAGGGGAGAATCAGCCCCAGCATTTT.

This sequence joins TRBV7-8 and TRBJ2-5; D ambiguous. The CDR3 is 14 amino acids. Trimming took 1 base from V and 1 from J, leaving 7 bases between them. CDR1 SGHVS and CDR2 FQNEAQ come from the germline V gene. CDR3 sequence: CASSLDRTQETQYF. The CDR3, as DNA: TGTGCCAGCAGCTTAGATAGGACCCAAGAGACCCAGTACTTC.

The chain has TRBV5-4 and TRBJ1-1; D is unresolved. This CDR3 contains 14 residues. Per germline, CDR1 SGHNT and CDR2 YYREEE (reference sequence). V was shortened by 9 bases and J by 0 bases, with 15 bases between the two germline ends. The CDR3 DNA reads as TGTGCCACCGGTTCTCTCGCCATGAACACTGAAGCTTTCTTT. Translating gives CATGSLAMNTEAFF.

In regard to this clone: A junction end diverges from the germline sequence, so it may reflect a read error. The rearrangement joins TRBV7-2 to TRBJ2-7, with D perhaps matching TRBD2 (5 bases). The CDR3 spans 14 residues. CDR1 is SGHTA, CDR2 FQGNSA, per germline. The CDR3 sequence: CAGSRSSRGYEQYF. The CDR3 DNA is TGTGCCGGCAGCCGATCCTCCCGGGGTTACGAGCAGTACTTC.

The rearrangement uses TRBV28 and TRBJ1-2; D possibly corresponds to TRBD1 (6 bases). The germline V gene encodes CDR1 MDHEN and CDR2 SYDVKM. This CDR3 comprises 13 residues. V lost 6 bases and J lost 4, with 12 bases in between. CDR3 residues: CASRPQGFYGYTF. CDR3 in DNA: TGTGCCAGCAGACCACAGGGCTTCTATGGCTACACCTTC.

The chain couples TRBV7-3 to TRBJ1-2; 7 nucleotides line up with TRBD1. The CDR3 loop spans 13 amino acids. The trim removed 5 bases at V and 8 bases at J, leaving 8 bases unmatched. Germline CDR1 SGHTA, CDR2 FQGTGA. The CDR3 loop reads CASSARDSSGYTF. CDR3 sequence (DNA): TGTGCCAGCAGCGCTCGGGACAGTTCGGGCTACACCTTC.

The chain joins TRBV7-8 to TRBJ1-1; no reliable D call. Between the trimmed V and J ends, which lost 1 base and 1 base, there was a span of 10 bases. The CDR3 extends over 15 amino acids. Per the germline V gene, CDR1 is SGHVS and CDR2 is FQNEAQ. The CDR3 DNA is TGTGCCAGCAGCTTAGTTGAAGGGCCGAACACTGAAGCTTTCTTT. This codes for CASSLVEGPNTEAFF.

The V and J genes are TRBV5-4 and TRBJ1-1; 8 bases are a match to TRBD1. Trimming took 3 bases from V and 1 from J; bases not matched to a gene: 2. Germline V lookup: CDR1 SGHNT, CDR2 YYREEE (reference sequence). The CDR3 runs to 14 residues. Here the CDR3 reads CASSYRGKNTEAFF. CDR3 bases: TGTGCCAGCAGCTACAGGGGGAAGAACACTGAAGCTTTCTTT.

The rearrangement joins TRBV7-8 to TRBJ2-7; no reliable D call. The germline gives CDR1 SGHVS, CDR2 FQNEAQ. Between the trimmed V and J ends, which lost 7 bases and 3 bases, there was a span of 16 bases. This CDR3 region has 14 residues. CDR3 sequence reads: CASNAESRSYEQYF. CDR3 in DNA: TGTGCCAGCAACGCCGAAAGTCGGAGCTACGAGCAGTACTTC.